The 19 T cell receptor beta chains below were found in one sample sequenced in a study of T cells in Graves' hyperthyroidism and ophthalmopathy. The investigators amplified TCR beta CDR3 regions from RNA transcripts. The HTBI primer set was used in a first-round RT-PCR of the TCR CDR3. TCRdb reanalysed the multiplex PCR reads using MiXCR and keeps one entry per CDR3 protein. The table records 280,000 or so distinct CDR3 sequences, 13% to 15% of them present only once. The specimen sequenced was blood. These receptors were obtained from a woman in her 50s with Graves' hyperthyroidism that later progressed to Graves' ophthalmopathy.

The CDR3 DNA sequence: TGTGCCAGCAGAAGACAGTTTATCCTCCACTTT. Translation gives CASRRQFILHF. The chain couples TRBV6-1 to TRBJ1-6, with D maybe TRBD1 (5 bases). Germline V gives CDR1 MNHNS, CDR2 SASEGT. The V gene lost 6 bases and the J gene lost 15 bases, with 12 bases spanning the gap. The CDR3 extends over 11 amino acids.

The V gene is TRBV6-4, the J gene TRBJ2-5, with D hard to call. The CDR3 totals 13 residues. Trimming took off 5 bases at V and 4 bases at J, with 11 bases between the two ends. CDR1 is MRHNA, CDR2 SNTAGT, per germline. The CDR3 nucleotides read TGTGCCAGCAGTTCCGACTTAGGAGAGACCCAGTACTTC. Residues: CASSSDLGETQYF.

This clonotype was recorded many times. V and J are TRBV2 and TRBJ2-3; D unresolved. Per the germline V gene, CDR1 is SNHLY and CDR2 is FYNNEI. The ends were cut back, 9 bases at V and 6 bases at J, with 10 bases in the middle. The CDR3 is 11 residues long. The CDR3 region has the DNA TGTGCCAGTCGGTCGCGTGATACGCAGTATTTT. Translation gives CASRSRDTQYF.

This clonotype was detected ten times or more. The chain has TRBV12-3 or TRBV12-4 and TRBJ1-4; D is uncertain. This CDR3 has 12 amino acids. V dropped 3 bases and J dropped 10 bases, with 9 bases sitting between them. Here the CDR3 reads CASSFGEGKLFF. CDR3 nucleotides: TGTGCCAGCAGTTTTGGCGAAGGAAAACTGTTTTTT.

This clonotype was found many times. V gene TRBV11-2 combines with J gene TRBJ2-5; TRBD1 matches 8 bases. The CDR3 runs to 11 residues. Germline loops: CDR1 SGHAT, CDR2 FQNNGV. V shed 7 bases and J 11 bases; nucleotides not matched to a gene: 6. Here the CDR3 DNA reads TGTGCCAGCACCCAGGGGGCGGTACAGTACTTC. Its translation is CASTQGAVQYF.

The sample holds many counts of this clonotype. This chain connects TRBV27 to TRBJ2-7; maybe TRBD1 (6 bases). This CDR3 has 11 amino acids. V dropped 9 bases and J dropped 2 bases, with 8 bases sitting between them. The germline CDR1 and CDR2 sequences are MNHEY and SMNVEV (reference sequence). For the CDR3, the DNA is TGTGCCAGTGGGACAACCTACGAGCAGTACTTC. Protein product: CASGTTYEQYF.

This clonotype appeared once. The chain employs TRBV9 and TRBJ1-3; TRBD1 might be the D (5 bases). Trimming removed 2 bases at V and 0 bases at J, with 15 bases between. The CDR3 spans 17 residues. CDR1 is SGDLS, CDR2 YYNGEE, per germline. CDR3 residues: CASSVAGTSSSGNTIYF. CDR3 in DNA: TGTGCCAGCAGCGTCGCCGGGACCTCCTCCTCTGGAAACACCATATATTTT.

This clonotype showed up many times. The V call is TRBV7-8, the J call TRBJ1-2; D gene uncertain. The CDR3 runs to 16 residues. Germline-derived CDR1 and CDR2 are SGHVS and FQNEAQ. Trimming pared 1 base from V and 0 bases from J, leaving 12 bases between. DNA for the CDR3: TGTGCCAGCAGCTTAGATCCGGGCGGAACTAACTATGGCTACACCTTC. As protein: CASSLDPGGTNYGYTF.

The CDR3 DNA follows: TGCAGCGTTGAGTCTGGGCCCTACCGGGAGCTGTTTTTT. Translating it yields CSVESGPYRELFF. This rearrangement joins TRBV29-1 to TRBJ2-2; unclear D gene. CDR3 length: 13 amino acids. Per the germline V gene, CDR1 is SQVTM and CDR2 is ANQGSEA. The germline V and J ends were trimmed by 3 bases and 9 bases, with 14 bases remaining between them.

This clonotype showed up many times. The J gene is TRBJ2-2, the V gene TRBV7-3; 13 nucleotides agree with TRBD2. V lost 5 bases to trimming and J lost 6 bases; unmatched junction nucleotides: 15. The CDR3 runs 19 residues. The germline gives CDR1 SGHTA, CDR2 FQGTGA. The CDR3: CASSNRTLAGGISPGELFF. The CDR3 DNA sequence: TGTGCCAGCAGCAACCGGACACTAGCGGGAGGGATTTCCCCCGGGGAGCTGTTTTTT.

This clonotype was seen many times. For the CDR3, the DNA is TGCAGTGCTAGGGGGACTAGCGGGAGTGGTTATACGCAGTATTTT. It translates to CSARGTSGSGYTQYF. V is TRBV20-1 and J is TRBJ2-3; 14 positions match TRBD2. Germline V CDR1 and CDR2: DFQATT, SNEGSKA (reference sequence). The CDR3 length is 15 residues. V lost 3 bases and J lost 7; bases outside the gene matches: 6.

The chain links TRBV28 to TRBJ2-3, with 10 positions matching TRBD2. This CDR3 is built from 17 residues. Per germline, CDR1 MDHEN and CDR2 SYDVKM. Trimming removed 2 bases from V and 0 bases from J; junction bases left unmatched: 5. The CDR3, as DNA: TGTGCCAGCAGTTTACCCGGACTAGCGGAAAGCACAGATACGCAGTATTTT. Its protein is CASSLPGLAESTDTQYF.

This clonotype was found many times. The rearrangement links TRBV7-8 to TRBJ2-3; 7 bases agree with TRBD2. CDR3 length equals 16 residues. V lost 1 base and J lost 0; bases outside the gene matches: 4. The V gene's germline CDR1 is SGHVS and CDR2 FQNEAQ. CDR3 nucleotides: TGTGCCAGCAGCTTAGTCAGCGGGACTAGCACAGATACGCAGTATTTT. Translated: CASSLVSGTSTDTQYF.

This clonotype was counted ten times or more. This chain links TRBV12-3 or TRBV12-4 with TRBJ2-5, with D unresolved. V was trimmed by 1 base and J by 2 bases, leaving 8 bases between them. The CDR3 consists of 14 residues. CDR3 in amino acids: CASSLEWQQETQYF. In DNA, the CDR3 is TGTGCCAGCAGTTTAGAGTGGCAGCAAGAGACCCAGTACTTC.

In its sample, this clonotype was seen many times. V usage is TRBV20-1 and J usage is TRBJ1-3; 9 nucleotides align to TRBD1. This CDR3 has 14 residues. V gave up 4 bases and J gave up 7 bases; unmatched junction bases: 8. The V gene's germline CDR1 is DFQATT and CDR2 SNEGSKA (reference sequence). CDR3 coding DNA: TGCAGTGCTAAGCTGGACAGGGGACGGAACACCATATATTTT. It specifies CSAKLDRGRNTIYF.

This clonotype has a count of ten or more. The genes are TRBV19 and TRBJ2-3; perhaps D is TRBD1 or TRBD2 (5 bases each). Germline values: CDR1 LNHDA, CDR2 SQIVND (reference sequence). Trimming cost V 5 bases and J 1 base, with 13 bases left between them. The CDR3 is 15 residues long. CDR3 residues: CASSPGGGRTDTQYF. DNA for the CDR3: TGTGCCAGTAGTCCCGGTGGGGGACGCACAGATACGCAGTATTTT.

The sample holds many counts of this clonotype. V and J are TRBV11-2 and TRBJ1-2; D remains ambiguous. CDR3 size: 14 residues. The germline CDR1 and CDR2 sequences are SGHAT and FQNNGV. The V end lost 1 base, the J end lost 5 bases, and 11 bases lay between the germline ends. CDR3: CASSLGRAAYGYTF. The CDR3 region has the DNA TGTGCCAGCAGCTTAGGGCGGGCCGCTTATGGCTACACCTTC.

The table lists this clonotype with many counts. The rearrangement links TRBV5-1 to TRBJ2-5, with a possible D match to TRBD1 (5 bases). This CDR3 has 11 amino acids. The germline gives CDR1 SGHRS, CDR2 YFSETQ. V dropped 4 bases and J dropped 14 bases, with 15 bases sitting between them. The CDR3 DNA reads as TGCGCCAGCAGCGTAGACAGCGAAAAATACTTC. It yields the protein CASSVDSEKYF.

The gene calls are TRBV15 and TRBJ1-5, with 7 bases aligning to TRBD1. There are 18 residues in the CDR3. V gave up 0 bases and J gave up 3 bases; unmatched junction bases: 11. Germline loops: CDR1 LNHNV, CDR2 YYDKDF (reference sequence). The CDR3 protein is CATSRDLRQGGDNQPQHF. The CDR3 nucleotides are TGTGCCACCAGCAGAGATCTGAGACAGGGAGGGGACAATCAGCCCCAGCATTTT.